One sample yielded the 21 T cell receptor beta chains listed below, sequenced in a study of CXCR3-negative and CXCR3-positive naive CD8 T cells. Each TRB cDNA library was prepared by 5' RACE (with UMI labels). TCRdb reprocessed the 5' RACE reads and stores each CDR3 protein as one record, lacking DNA. The specimen's table records roughly 3,500 distinct CDR3 sequences. The specimen sequenced was naive CXCR3- CD8+ T cells from blood. Subset given: CD45RO-CCR7+CD27+CD95- naive CD8+ T cells lacking CXCR3 (TNR3-). The receptors shown here come from a human donor in good health. Some clones in this sample may be carry-over from other donors' samples.

This clonotype is identified as medium-sized from frequency. V and J are TRBV20-1 and TRBJ1-5. Germline V gene lookup returns CDR1 DFQATT and CDR2 SNEGSKA (reference sequence). The CDR3 sequence is 14 residues long. The CDR3 sequence is CSARVGNSNQPQHF.

This clonotype ranks as medium-sized (0.01 to 0.1%) in terms of frequency. The rearrangement joins TRBV12-5 to TRBJ1-4. This CDR3 contains 12 residues. Germline CDR1 is LGHNT and CDR2 is FRNRAP. CDR3 residues: CASGFPNGETIF.

V gene TRBV30 combines with J gene TRBJ1-2. Germline assignment: CDR1 GTSNPN and CDR2 SVGIG (reference sequence). The CDR3 is 14 residues long. The CDR3 sequence is CAWSVYPLNYGYTF.

By frequency, this clonotype is medium-sized. The chain couples TRBV5-1 to TRBJ2-5; TCRdb outputs TRBD1, but without DNA this stays unchecked. The germline CDR1 and CDR2 sequences are SGHRS and YFSETQ. The CDR3 has 13 amino acids. The CDR3 is CASSPTGGKTQYF.

This clonotype ranks as medium-sized in terms of frequency. The rearrangement joins TRBV7-9 to TRBJ2-7. Per germline, CDR1 SEHNR and CDR2 FQNEAQ (reference sequence). The CDR3 has 15 residues. The CDR3 here is CASSLASAFSYEQYF.

This clonotype is medium-sized by frequency. The genes are TRBV29-1 and TRBJ2-5; with no DNA, the TCRdb D assignment of TRBD2 cannot be verified. Germline V lookup: CDR1 SQVTM, CDR2 ANQGSEA. The CDR3 runs 15 residues. The CDR3 loop reads CSVKPGRDIQETQYF.

CDR3 protein: CSARGRTGAEAFF. The chain is built from TRBV20-1 and TRBJ1-1; the D gene TCRdb calls, TRBD1, cannot be checked with no DNA. The CDR3 consists of 13 residues. The germline V gene encodes CDR1 DFQATT and CDR2 SNEGSKA (reference sequence).

The V and J genes are TRBV29-1 and TRBJ2-5; absent DNA, TCRdb's TRBD2 call cannot be checked. CDR3 size: 14 residues. Germline V gene lookup returns CDR1 SQVTM and CDR2 ANQGSEA. The CDR3 region is CSVESVEALETQYF.

J is TRBJ2-3 and V is TRBV11-2. Germline-derived CDR1 and CDR2 are SGHAT and FQNNGV. The length of the CDR3 is 14 residues. The CDR3 sequence: CASSLSGIGDTQYF. Full variable domain (remainder filled in from reference TRBV11-2 and TRBJ2-3): EAGVAQSPRYKIIEKRQSVAFWCNPISGHATLYWYQQILGQGPKLLIQFQNNGVVDDSQLPKDRFSAERLKGVDSTLKIQPAKLEDSAVYLCASSLSGIGDTQYFGPGTRLTVL.

The chain uses TRBV7-2 and TRBJ2-7; no DNA is available, so the TRBD1 call from TCRdb remains unchecked. The CDR3 runs 14 residues. CDR1 is SGHTA, CDR2 FQGNSA, per germline. This CDR3 reads CASSPGPQTGEQYF.

This rearrangement joins TRBV4-1 to TRBJ1-5; TCRdb gives TRBD1 as the D gene, but with no DNA this cannot be confirmed. The CDR3 is 17 residues long. CDR1 and CDR2 from the germline V gene are MGHRA and YSYEKL. The CDR3 reads CASSQDLAGQPNQPQHF.

This clonotype is identified as medium-sized from frequency. The V and J genes are TRBV29-1 and TRBJ1-4; TCRdb's D call of TRBD1 is untestable without DNA. CDR1 is SQVTM, CDR2 ANQGSEA, per germline. CDR3 size: 13 residues. The CDR3 here is CSVDPGTNEKLFF.

This clonotype is identified as medium-sized from frequency. This chain joins TRBV7-6 and TRBJ2-1; TCRdb's assignment of TRBD2 cannot be checked, as there is no DNA. Germline loops: CDR1 SGHVS, CDR2 FNYEAQ. This CDR3 has 16 amino acids. The CDR3: CASSSIAGGVYNEQFF.

According to its frequency, this clonotype is medium-sized. The V gene is TRBV20-1, the J gene TRBJ2-1; TCRdb's D call, TRBD1, is unchecked because there is no DNA. Looked up from germline, CDR1 is DFQATT and CDR2 is SNEGSKA (reference sequence). CDR3 length equals 12 residues. CDR3 amino acids: CSARGHYNEQFF.

Measured by frequency, this clonotype is medium-sized (0.01 to 0.1%). The chain employs TRBV24-1 and TRBJ2-6; TCRdb's D gene call, TRBD2, goes unchecked for lack of DNA. The CDR3 contains 19 residues. CDR1 KGHDR and CDR2 SFDVKD come from the germline V gene. This chain's CDR3 is CATSDSSGTESSGANVLTF.

Considering frequency, this clonotype is medium-sized. This chain connects TRBV4-1 to TRBJ1-4; the D call of TRBD1 rests on TCRdb alone, since no DNA is present to check it. CDR1 is MGHRA and CDR2 is YSYEKL in the germline V gene. This CDR3 has 15 residues. The CDR3 protein is CASSHPTGTNEKLFF.

The chain has TRBV30 and TRBJ1-1; TCRdb lists TRBD1, though no DNA is available to test this call. CDR1 and CDR2 from the germline V gene are GTSNPN and SVGIG (reference sequence). This CDR3 has 12 amino acids. CDR3 amino acids: CAWRQGYGEAFF. Complete variable domain (other parts from reference TRBV30 and TRBJ1-1): SQTIHQWPATLVQPVGSPLSLECTVEGTSNPNLYWYRQAAGRGLQLLFYSVGIGQISSEVPQNLSASRPQDRQFILSSKKLLLSDSGFYLCAWRQGYGEAFFGQGTRLTVV.

The chain has TRBV6-1 and TRBJ2-1. CDR3 length: 12 amino acids. Germline V CDR1 and CDR2: MNHNS, SASEGT. CDR3 sequence: CASRGPNNEQFF.

This chain joins TRBV19 and TRBJ1-2; the D gene TCRdb calls, TRBD1, cannot be checked with no DNA. Per germline, CDR1 LNHDA and CDR2 SQIVND (reference sequence). CDR3 size: 11 residues. The CDR3 loop reads CASSARGGYTF. The whole variable domain, filled in from reference TRBV19 and TRBJ1-2, reads DGGITQSPKYLFRKEGQNVTLSCEQNLNHDAMYWYRQDPGQGLRLIYYSQIVNDFQKGDIAEGYSVSREKKESFPLTVTSAQKNPTAFYLCASSARGGYTFGSGTRLTVV.

Judged by frequency, this clonotype is medium-sized (0.01 to 0.1%). This chain's CDR3 is CASSQVLDQPQHF. The gene calls are TRBV4-2 and TRBJ1-5. Per germline, CDR1 LGHNA and CDR2 YNFKEQ. The CDR3 extends over 13 amino acids.

In terms of frequency, this clonotype is medium-sized. The chain uses TRBV29-1 and TRBJ1-2; TCRdb's D gene call, TRBD1, goes unchecked for lack of DNA. Germline loops: CDR1 SQVTM, CDR2 ANQGSEA. This CDR3 comprises 16 residues. The CDR3 sequence is CSVEWDRGIPSHGYTF.